The following is a T cell receptor (beta chain) sequence with its context. Its recognized antigen is unknown. Per-base qualities were not stored, and no clone one base away is much larger. The CDR3 spans 16 residues, from the cysteine through the phenylalanine. Only the CDR3 DNA stays, 48 bases, in frame from base 1. From the germline V gene, CDR1 is SGHDT and CDR2 is YYEEEE. Trimming leaves V shorter by 1 base and J shorter by 4 bases, with the junction holding 9 bases beyond the gene matches. Each collaborating institution followed its own protocols to collect whole blood in K2EDTA tubes. Collaborator samples were shipped for TCRbeta analysis as frozen whole blood, isolated PBMCs, or DNA extracted from either sample type. This sample is part of a study of blood T cell repertoires in COVID-19 (dated by TCRdb to about 2020). In terms of the full investigation: Collaborator samples came from the United States, Italy and Spain and covered acute and convalescent phases of COVID-19. The prospective study material was composed of cDNA or gDNA derived from T cells, B-cell-depleted T cells, or PBMCs. Deeply sampled blood TCRbeta repertoires from subjects exposed to, actively infected with, or recovered from COVID-19 were included in the dataset. The repertoires were made available in a free public database intended to serve as a resource for research on the immune response to SARS-CoV-2. Samples came from the ongoing ImmuneRACE study (first 160 participants) plus 1,254 subjects from 6 global collaborators. The sample metadata nearly always contained a de-identified subject ID, COVID-19 status, age in years and sex. HLA class I and class II types, where available, came from metadata supplied by the sample provider rather than from assay-based typing. Study-wide conclusions, independent of this receptor: The amount of clinical and demographic metadata varied by source and participant and was provided uncurated.

TCRbeta CDR3 regions were amplified from genomic DNA by means of the immunoSEQ Assay, a bias-controlled multiplex PCR. On the study's bioinformatics: Within the assay, amplification of reference gene primers was used to estimate how many nucleated cells each sample contained. To quantify the absolute abundance of each unique TCRbeta CDR3 rearrangement, sequence reads were collapsed and filtered. Productive Simpson clonality was computed per sample as the square root of Simpson's diversity index over productive rearrangements. The clones in this table, taken by TCRdb from immuneACCESS, are in-frame only. Not every clone is retained; where verified, under half of the shortfall comes from an unresolved V gene, and the cause of the rest is unknown. That table furnishes V, J and clone size, whereas the DNA furnished D and trimming. The sample includes approximately 75,000 clones, with roughly 86% observed a single time. The ten largest make up about 6.9% of the sample.

The chain employs TRBV5-6 and TRBJ2-3, and TRBD1 aligns with 7 junction nucleotides. The sequenced sample was peripheral blood. The source of this sequence is a human donor in a cohort sampled during active COVID-19. CDR3 protein: CASSLIGTTGADTQYF. The bases are TGTGCCAGCAGCTTGATTGGGACCACAGGGGCAGATACGCAGTATTTT.